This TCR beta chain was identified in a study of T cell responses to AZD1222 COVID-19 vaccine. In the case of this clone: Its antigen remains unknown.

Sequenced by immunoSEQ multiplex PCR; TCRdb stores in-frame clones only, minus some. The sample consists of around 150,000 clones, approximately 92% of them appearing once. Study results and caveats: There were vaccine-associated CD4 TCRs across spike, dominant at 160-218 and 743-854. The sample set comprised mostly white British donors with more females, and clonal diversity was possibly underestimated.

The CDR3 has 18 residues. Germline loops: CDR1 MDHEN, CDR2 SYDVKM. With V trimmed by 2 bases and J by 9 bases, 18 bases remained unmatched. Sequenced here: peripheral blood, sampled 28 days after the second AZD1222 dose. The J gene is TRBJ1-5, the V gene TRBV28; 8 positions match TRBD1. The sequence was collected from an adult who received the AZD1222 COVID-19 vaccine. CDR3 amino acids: CASSLGGAGTGFSPPQHF. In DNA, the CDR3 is TGTGCCAGCAGTTTAGGCGGGGCCGGGACAGGATTCAGTCCGCCCCAGCATTTT.